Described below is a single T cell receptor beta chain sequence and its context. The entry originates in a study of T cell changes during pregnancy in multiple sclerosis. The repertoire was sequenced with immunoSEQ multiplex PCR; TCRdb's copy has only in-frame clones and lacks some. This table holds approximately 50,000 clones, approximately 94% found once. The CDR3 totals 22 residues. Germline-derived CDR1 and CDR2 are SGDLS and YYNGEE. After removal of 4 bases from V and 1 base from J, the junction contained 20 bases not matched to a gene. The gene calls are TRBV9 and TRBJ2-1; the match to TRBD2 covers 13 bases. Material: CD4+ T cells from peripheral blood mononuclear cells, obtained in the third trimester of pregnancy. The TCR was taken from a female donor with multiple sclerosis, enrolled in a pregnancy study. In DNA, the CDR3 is TGTGCCAGCAGCCCGTCCAACAGAGAGGGACTAGCGGGATTCCTGTCCTACAATGAGCAGTTCTTC. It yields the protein CASSPSNREGLAGFLSYNEQFF.